The sequence of this T cell receptor beta chain was determined in a study of blood T cell repertoires in COVID-19. The CDR3 is 16 residues long. CDR1 is SGHVS, CDR2 FNYEAQ, per germline. The junction had 8 bases not matched to a gene; V was cut back by 4 bases and J by 7 bases. In the source study's methods: It was from reference gene primer amplification that nucleated cell counts were estimated. Sequenced by immunoSEQ multiplex PCR; TCRdb stores in-frame clones only, minus some. The V and J calls and clone size were taken over from that table, and D and trimming were inferred from the DNA. Altogether fewer than 250,000 clones are present, 83% being singletons, with the ten largest covering about 2.7%.

J is TRBJ2-1 and V is TRBV7-6; TRBD2 aligns across 12 bases. The TCR was taken from a woman aged 40 to 50 with active or convalescent COVID-19. The sequenced sample consisted of peripheral blood. The DNA for the CDR3 is TGTGCCAGCAGCTCTACTCTAGCGGGGGGGACAAATGAGCAGTTCTTC. Translated: CASSSTLAGGTNEQFF.